The clone carrying this TCR beta chain has a handful of counts. Its antigen is not identified. The stimulus was lysate of CMV-infected fibroblasts, approximately 9.7 ug/mL. CD40L-negative CD69-negative CD45RO-high memory CD4+ T cells were sorted as populations depleted of antigen-responding cells. The data originate from a study of persistence of HIV-infected CD4 T cells. Trimming left V 6 bases short and J 0 bases short, with 15 bases between. Germline V gene sequence: CDR1 LNHDA, CDR2 SQIVND (reference sequence). The CDR3 is 17 residues long. The libraries were made with immunoSEQ version 4 in survey mode. Template was genomic DNA at approximately 10 ng/uL, with up to about 1 ug used per sample. Assay: immunoSEQ multiplex PCR; the TCRdb copy retains only in-frame clones and omits some. The repertoire includes 37,000 or so clones, approximately 80% of them detected once, and approximately 1.6% sits in the top ten.

The source material was CD4+ T cells sorted from PBMCs after approximately 19-hour stimulation, sampled from a patient who received antiretroviral therapy. The receptor comes from an adult man with HIV who was CMV-seropositive. V is TRBV19 and J is TRBJ2-6, with D tentatively TRBD1 or TRBD2 (7 bases each). Here the CDR3 DNA reads TGTGCCAGTAGCAGGGGGAGGGGGGGCTCTGGGGCCAACGTCCTGACTTTC. The encoded protein is CASSRGRGGSGANVLTF.